This record concerns one TCR beta chain sequence. Its target is not known. The data were taken from a study of cytomegalovirus exposure and HLA in healthy donors. Study overall: An analysis done earlier identified more than 90 million unique TCR beta sequences from around 180 million T cells. The early release's HLA-typed donors yielded 78 million or so unique TCRs. Study-wide points: 150 or so TCR beta chains were listed as cytomegalovirus-associated.

Trimming removed 0 bases from V and 5 bases from J, with 11 bases in between. The CDR3 has 14 amino acids. Germline CDR1 and CDR2: SGHNT and YYREEE (reference sequence). A multiplex PCR was run with 60 Vbeta primers and 13 Jbeta primers. Clones were sequenced by immunoSEQ multiplex PCR, and TCRdb holds only the in-frame ones, with some missing. The sample has some 110,000 clones, roughly three quarters seen once. The donors gave bone marrow, and they were healthy. The chain recombines TRBV5-4 with TRBJ1-2; D unresolved. This receptor was identified in a man aged 50-59 years in good health and CMV-seropositive. Sequencing used PBMCs. CDR3 residues: CASSLDNSLYGYTF. The CDR3 DNA is TGTGCCAGCAGCTTGGATAACAGTCTATATGGCTACACCTTC.